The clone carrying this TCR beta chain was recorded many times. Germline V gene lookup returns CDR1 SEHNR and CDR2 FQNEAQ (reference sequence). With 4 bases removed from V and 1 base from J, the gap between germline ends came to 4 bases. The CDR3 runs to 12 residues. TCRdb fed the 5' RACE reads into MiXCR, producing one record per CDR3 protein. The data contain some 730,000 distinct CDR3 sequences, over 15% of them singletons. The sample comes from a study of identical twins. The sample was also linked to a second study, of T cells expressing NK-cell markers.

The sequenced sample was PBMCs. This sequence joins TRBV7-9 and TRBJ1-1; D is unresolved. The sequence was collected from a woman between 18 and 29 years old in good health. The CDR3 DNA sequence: TGTGCCAGCAGCTCGGAGAACACTGAAGCTTTCTTT. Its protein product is CASSSENTEAFF.